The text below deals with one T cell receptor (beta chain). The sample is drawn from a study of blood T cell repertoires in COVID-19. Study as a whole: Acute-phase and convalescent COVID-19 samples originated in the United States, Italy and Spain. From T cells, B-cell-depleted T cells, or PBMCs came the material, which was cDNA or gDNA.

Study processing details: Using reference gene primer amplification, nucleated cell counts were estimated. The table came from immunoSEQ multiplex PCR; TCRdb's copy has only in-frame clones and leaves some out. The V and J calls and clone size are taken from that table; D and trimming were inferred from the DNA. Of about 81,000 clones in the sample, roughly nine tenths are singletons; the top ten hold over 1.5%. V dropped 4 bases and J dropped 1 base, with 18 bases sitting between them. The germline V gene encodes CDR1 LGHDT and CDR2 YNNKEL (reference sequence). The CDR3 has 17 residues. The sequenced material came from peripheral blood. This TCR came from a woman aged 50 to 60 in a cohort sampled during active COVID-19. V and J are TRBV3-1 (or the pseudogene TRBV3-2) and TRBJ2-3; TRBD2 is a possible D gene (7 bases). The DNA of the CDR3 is TGTGCCAGCAGCCCCGCGCGGGGGCTAGTTGGCACAGATACGCAGTATTTT. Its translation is CASSPARGLVGTDTQYF.